Described below is a single T cell receptor beta chain sequence and its context. Its target is not known. The source of the sample is a study of CXCR3-negative and CXCR3-positive naive CD8 T cells. In the study overall: Libraries each contributed about 1.5 +/- 0.3 million TRB reads, for around 150 million in total. Findings and caveats of the study: Naive cells positive for CXCR3 carried more hydrophobic TRB CDR3s than CXCR3-negative ones. TRBV-TRBJ usage was alike in naive CXCR3-negative and CXCR3-positive cells but differed in memory cells.

Germline assignment: CDR1 DFQATT and CDR2 SNEGSKA (reference sequence). This CDR3 comprises 15 residues. UMI-tagged TRB cDNA libraries were built via 5' RACE. TCRdb reanalyzed the 5' RACE reads and collapses them to one entry per CDR3 protein, without DNA. The listing contains tens of thousands of distinct CDR3 sequences. Each CD8+ T cell subset was sorted in triplicate, a few hundred thousand cells each. This chain links TRBV20-1 with TRBJ2-1; TCRdb proposes TRBD2, but this gene call is untestable without DNA. The TCR originated in a human donor in good health. Some clones in this sample may be carry-over from other donors' samples. The sequencing input was naive CXCR3+ CD8+ T cells from blood. The sample's subset: CD45RO-CCR7+CD27+CD95- naive CD8+ T cells expressing CXCR3 (TNR3+). The CDR3 reads CSAKDPPFKVNEQFF.